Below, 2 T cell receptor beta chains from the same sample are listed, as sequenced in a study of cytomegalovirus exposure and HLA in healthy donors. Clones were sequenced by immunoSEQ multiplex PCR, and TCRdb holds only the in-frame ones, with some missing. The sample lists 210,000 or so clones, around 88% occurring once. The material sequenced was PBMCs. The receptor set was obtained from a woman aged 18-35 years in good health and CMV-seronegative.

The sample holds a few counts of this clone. The CDR3 DNA is TGTGCCAGCAGGACGACAGAACATGGCTACACCTTC. Its protein is CASRTTEHGYTF. The chain links TRBV6-5 to TRBJ1-2, with TRBD1 as a possible D gene (5 bases). Trimming removed 6 bases at V and 6 bases at J, with 11 bases between. This CDR3 has 12 amino acids. The germline gives CDR1 MNHEY, CDR2 SVGAGI.

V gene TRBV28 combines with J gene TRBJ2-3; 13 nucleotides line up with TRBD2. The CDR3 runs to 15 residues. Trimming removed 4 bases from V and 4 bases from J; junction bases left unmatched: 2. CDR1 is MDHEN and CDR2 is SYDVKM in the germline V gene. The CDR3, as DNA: TGTGCCAGCAGTTATGGACTAGCGGGAGCAGATACGCAGTATTTT. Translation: CASSYGLAGADTQYF.